This T cell receptor beta chain appears in the sequencing data of a study of blood T cells in healthy people across ages. Study results and limitations: There was no known CMV status for donors, so expanded clonotype changes were possibly confounded.

This clonotype was picked up a small number of times. Its antigen is currently unknown. Germline CDR1 reads MNHEY; CDR2 reads SVGAGI. The CDR3 extends over 14 amino acids. V was cut by 1 base and J by 6 bases, with 10 bases left in between. It was with a sample-barcoded 5' primer and a J-beta primer mix that a second PCR of roughly 7 to 11 cycles was run. MiXCR, run by TCRdb on the 5' RACE reads, gives a single entry per CDR3 protein. Found here are approximately 1,000,000 distinct CDR3 sequences, more than 30% of them singletons; the top ten hold roughly 14%. This sequence was found in a young man in good health. Source material: blood. V is TRBV6-5 and J is TRBJ2-1, with a possible D match to TRBD1 (7 bases). The CDR3 is CASSYLQGGNEQFF. The CDR3, as DNA: TGTGCCAGCAGTTACTTGCAGGGGGGCAATGAGCAGTTCTTC.